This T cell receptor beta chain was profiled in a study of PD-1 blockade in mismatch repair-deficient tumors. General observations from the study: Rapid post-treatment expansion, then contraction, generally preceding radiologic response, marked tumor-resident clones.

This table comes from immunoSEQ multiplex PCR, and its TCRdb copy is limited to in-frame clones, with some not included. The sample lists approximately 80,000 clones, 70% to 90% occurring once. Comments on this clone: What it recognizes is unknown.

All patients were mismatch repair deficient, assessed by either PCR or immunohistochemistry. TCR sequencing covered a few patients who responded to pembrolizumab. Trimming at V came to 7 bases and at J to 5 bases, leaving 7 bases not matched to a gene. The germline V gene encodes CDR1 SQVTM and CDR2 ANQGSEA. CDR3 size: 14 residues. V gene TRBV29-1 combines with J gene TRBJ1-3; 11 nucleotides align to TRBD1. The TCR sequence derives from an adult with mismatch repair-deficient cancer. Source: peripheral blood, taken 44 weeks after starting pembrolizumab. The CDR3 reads CSASGQGARNTIYF. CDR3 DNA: TGCAGCGCCTCCGGACAGGGGGCTAGAAACACCATATATTTT.